This passage covers 12 T cell receptor beta chains from one sample sequenced in a study of blood T cell repertoires in COVID-19. The table came from immunoSEQ multiplex PCR; TCRdb's copy has only in-frame clones and leaves some out. The sample records about 83,000 clones, roughly nine tenths being singletons. The sequenced material came from peripheral blood. These receptors all come from a woman aged 45-59 years with active or convalescent COVID-19.

CDR3 nucleotides: TGTGCCTGGAGTGTCCCGGGACAGCGAAATAATTCACCCCTCCACTTT. The encoded protein is CAWSVPGQRNNSPLHF. The genes are TRBV30 and TRBJ1-6; 7 nucleotides line up with TRBD1. The length of the CDR3 is 16 residues. Germline V gene sequence: CDR1 GTSNPN, CDR2 SVGIG (reference sequence). Losses at the gene ends were 0 bases for V and 5 bases for J; bases not matched to a gene: 7.

V and J are TRBV19 and TRBJ1-1; D is unresolved. Germline V lookup: CDR1 LNHDA, CDR2 SQIVND (reference sequence). The CDR3 consists of 13 residues. V lost 6 bases, J lost 5 bases, and 13 bases lay in between. CDR3 DNA: TGTGCCAGTAGCGTTAGCCGAGGGACTGAAGCTTTCTTT. It encodes CASSVSRGTEAFF.

V and J are TRBV6-2 or TRBV6-3 and TRBJ2-7, with D tentatively TRBD1 (6 bases). The V gene's germline CDR1 is MNHEY and CDR2 SVGEGT. V was trimmed by 4 bases and J by 0 bases, leaving 16 bases between them. This CDR3 is built from 16 residues. Here the CDR3 reads CASSFTAGESSYEQYF. CDR3 bases: TGTGCCAGCAGTTTTACAGCAGGGGAGAGCTCCTACGAGCAGTACTTC.

The rearrangement uses TRBV6-5 and TRBJ2-3; 15 bases map to TRBD2. This CDR3 has 16 residues. After removal of 4 bases from V and 5 bases from J, the junction contained 4 bases not matched to a gene. Germline CDR1 reads MNHEY; CDR2 reads SVGAGI. CDR3 region: CASSFGLAGGQDTQYF. The CDR3, as DNA: TGTGCCAGCAGTTTCGGACTAGCGGGGGGGCAAGATACGCAGTATTTT.

The rearrangement joins TRBV7-9 to TRBJ1-6; D unclear. The germline V gene encodes CDR1 SEHNR and CDR2 FQNEAQ (reference sequence). The CDR3 has 16 amino acids. V was clipped by 5 bases and J by 7 bases, with 18 bases between them. This chain's CDR3 is CASSHNTAVPNSPLHF. CDR3 in DNA: TGTGCCAGCAGCCATAACACAGCAGTTCCGAATTCACCCCTCCACTTT.

This clone appeared once. The rearrangement uses TRBV4-1 and TRBJ2-3, with D perhaps TRBD2 (5 bases). The length of the CDR3 is 16 residues. Germline V gene lookup returns CDR1 MGHRA and CDR2 YSYEKL. Trimming cost V 4 bases and J 2 bases, with 16 bases left between them. The CDR3 nucleotides read TGCGCCAGCAGCCCATCCTTTGGAGGTTACACAGATACGCAGTATTTT. Translated, it gives CASSPSFGGYTDTQYF.

This clone is a singleton in its sample. This chain joins TRBV5-8 and TRBJ2-6; 7 nucleotides match TRBD1. From germline, CDR1 is SGHTS and CDR2 YDEGEE. The CDR3 has 18 amino acids. V lost 4 bases, J lost 0 bases, and 10 bases stayed unmatched. The CDR3, as DNA: TGTGCCAGCAGCCCGACAGGGATCTCCTACTCTGGGGCCAACGTCCTGACTTTC. Its protein is CASSPTGISYSGANVLTF.

The chain recombines TRBV2 with TRBJ2-5; no clear D. Between the trimmed V and J ends, which lost 4 bases and 5 bases, there was a span of 8 bases. The germline CDR1 and CDR2 sequences are SNHLY and FYNNEI. The length of the CDR3 is 12 residues. The CDR3: CASSALRETQYF. The CDR3 DNA reads as TGTGCCAGCAGTGCCCTCAGGGAGACCCAGTACTTC. Combining the CDR3 with reference TRBV2 and TRBJ2-5 gives the whole variable domain EPEVTQTPSHQVTQMGQEVILRCVPISNHLYFYWYRQILGQKVEFLVSFYNNEISEKSEIFDDQFSVERPDGSNFTLKIRSTKLEDSAMYFCASSALRETQYFGPGTRLLVL.

Regarding this clone: This specimen includes other DNA sequences encoding the same CDR3. In nucleotides, the CDR3 is TGTGCCAGCAGCCGCGGGGGGGCTGGCACAGATACGCAGTATTTT. Its translation: CASSRGGAGTDTQYF. The chain has TRBV7-2 and TRBJ2-3, with 9 bases aligning to TRBD2. The CDR3 totals 15 residues. V was pared by 5 bases and J by 1 base, with 4 bases of the junction left unmatched. Germline CDR1 SGHTA, CDR2 FQGNSA.

This clone was picked up a small number of times. Other nucleotide sequences in the sample specify the same CDR3. The V and J genes are TRBV7-2 and TRBJ1-1; 8 nucleotides align to TRBD1. The CDR3 totals 14 residues. V lost 3 bases to trimming and J lost 5 bases; unmatched junction nucleotides: 5. Germline CDR1 SGHTA, CDR2 FQGNSA. In DNA form, the CDR3 reads TGTGCCAGCAGCTTCGGACAGGGAGGGACTGAAGCTTTCTTT. Amino acid sequence: CASSFGQGGTEAFF.

This clone was counted only a few times. The chain combines TRBV7-9 with TRBJ1-3; D uncertain. This CDR3 comprises 14 residues. Germline V gene sequence: CDR1 SEHNR, CDR2 FQNEAQ (reference sequence). V shed 3 bases and J shed 4 bases, with 10 bases lying between them. The CDR3 sequence is CASSLLRVGNTIYF. As DNA, the CDR3 is TGTGCCAGCAGCTTGTTGAGGGTAGGAAACACCATATATTTT.

This clone was counted many times. This chain connects TRBV7-9 to TRBJ1-6; 9 bases line up with TRBD1. This CDR3 is 15 amino acids long. With V trimmed by 5 bases and J by 7 bases, 6 bases remained unmatched. Germline CDR1 is SEHNR and CDR2 is FQNEAQ (reference sequence). The CDR3 is CASSPTGGKNSPLHF. CDR3 in DNA: TGTGCCAGCAGCCCCACAGGGGGCAAAAATTCACCCCTCCACTTT.